This entry lists 7 T cell receptor beta chains sequenced from one sample in a study of cytomegalovirus exposure and HLA in healthy donors. PCR amplification relied on 60 Vbeta primers (plus 13 Jbeta primers). The method was immunoSEQ multiplex PCR; TCRdb's version includes in-frame clones alone and lacks a portion of them. The top ten clones hold more than 0.75% of a sample with about 160,000 clones, about 75% of them seen once. Sequences were obtained from PBMCs. The origin of the receptors is a woman in her fifties or sixties in good health and CMV-seropositive.

This chain uses TRBV4-1 with TRBJ2-5, with TRBD1 as a possible D gene (6 bases). The CDR3 is 15 amino acids. Germline V CDR1 and CDR2: MGHRA, YSYEKL. With 0 bases removed from V and 5 bases from J, the gap between germline ends came to 13 bases. In nucleotides, the CDR3 is TGCGCCAGCAGCCAAGACTCACAGGGATGGGAGACCCAGTACTTC. Protein: CASSQDSQGWETQYF.

This clone was found once. The genes are TRBV7-2 and TRBJ1-5; unclear D gene. From germline, CDR1 is SGHTA and CDR2 FQGNSA. V gave up 5 bases and J gave up 2 bases, with 7 bases separating them. The CDR3 is 13 amino acids. CDR3 protein: CASSLSRNQPQHF. The CDR3 nucleotides are TGTGCCAGCAGCCTAAGCCGCAATCAGCCCCAGCATTTT.

This clone was seen just once. This chain connects TRBV6-4 to TRBJ2-7; the D gene is possibly TRBD1 (5 bases). Germline CDR1 is MRHNA and CDR2 is SNTAGT. The CDR3 length is 17 residues. Trimming cost V 6 bases and J 6 bases, with 27 bases left between them. The chain's CDR3 is CASSRTLPRSQFTEQYF. CDR3 nucleotide sequence: TGTGCCAGCAGCCGGACATTGCCCCGTTCCCAGTTTACCGAGCAGTACTTC.

This chain uses TRBV7-2 with TRBJ1-4, with no clear D. Germline V gene data show CDR1 as SGHTA and CDR2 as FQGNSA. With 4 bases removed from V and 4 bases from J, the gap between germline ends came to 13 bases. The CDR3 runs 15 residues. The CDR3 protein is CASSSHRDVNEKLFF. CDR3 DNA: TGTGCCAGCAGCTCTCACCGGGATGTTAATGAAAAACTGTTTTTT.

The V gene is TRBV18, the J gene TRBJ1-1; 8 nucleotides align to TRBD1. Trimming at V came to 4 bases and at J to 5 bases, leaving 9 bases not matched to a gene. The CDR3 spans 15 residues. Germline V gene lookup returns CDR1 KGHSH and CDR2 LQKENI. As DNA, the CDR3 is TGTGCCAGCTCACTTTCCGGACAGGGTAATACTGAAGCTTTCTTT. This sequence encodes CASSLSGQGNTEAFF.

The chain couples TRBV7-9 to TRBJ2-7, with 7 bases fitting TRBD2. Germline assignment: CDR1 SEHNR and CDR2 FQNEAQ (reference sequence). J was trimmed by 4 bases and V by 5 bases; bases with no gene match: 11. CDR3 length: 15 amino acids. CDR3 loop: CASSLLRGGAYEQYF. DNA for the CDR3: TGTGCCAGCAGCCTACTGAGGGGAGGGGCTTACGAGCAGTACTTC.

This clone was seen just once. The chain combines TRBV25-1 with TRBJ2-1, with TRBD2 matching over 11 bases. The ends lost 4 bases at V and 2 bases at J; junction bases unmatched: 1. The CDR3 spans 15 residues. Germline V gives CDR1 MGHDK, CDR2 SYGVNS. CDR3 region: CASSVAGGAYNEQFF. The CDR3 coding sequence is TGTGCCAGCAGTGTAGCGGGGGGGGCCTACAATGAGCAGTTCTTC.